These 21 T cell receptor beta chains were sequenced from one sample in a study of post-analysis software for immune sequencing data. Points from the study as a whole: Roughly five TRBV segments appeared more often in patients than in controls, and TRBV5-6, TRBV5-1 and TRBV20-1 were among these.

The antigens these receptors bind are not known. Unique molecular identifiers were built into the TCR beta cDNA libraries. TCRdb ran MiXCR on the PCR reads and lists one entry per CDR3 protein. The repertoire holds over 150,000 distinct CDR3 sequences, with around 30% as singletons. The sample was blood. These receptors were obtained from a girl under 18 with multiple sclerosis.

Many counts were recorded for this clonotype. The CDR3 DNA reads TGTGCCAGCGGGACCAAGGGGGGCTACACCTTC. This encodes CASGTKGGYTF. The chain uses TRBV12-3 or TRBV12-4 and TRBJ1-2, with D tentatively TRBD1 (5 bases). V was trimmed by 8 bases and J by 8 bases, leaving 12 bases between them. The CDR3 loop spans 11 amino acids.

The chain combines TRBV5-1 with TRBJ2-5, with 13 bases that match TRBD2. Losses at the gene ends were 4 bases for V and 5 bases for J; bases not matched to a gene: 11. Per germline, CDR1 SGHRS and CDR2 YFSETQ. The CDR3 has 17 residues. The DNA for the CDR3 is TGCGCCAGCAGCGCGGGGACTAGCGGGGCGGGGATTGAGACCCAGTACTTC. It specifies CASSAGTSGAGIETQYF.

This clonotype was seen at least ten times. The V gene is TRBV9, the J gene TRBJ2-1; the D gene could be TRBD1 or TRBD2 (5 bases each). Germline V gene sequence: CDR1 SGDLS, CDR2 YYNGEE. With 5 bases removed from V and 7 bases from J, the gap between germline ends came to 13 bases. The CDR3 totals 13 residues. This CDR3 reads CASSPGRPNEQFF. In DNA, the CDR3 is TGTGCCAGCAGTCCGGGACGCCCAAATGAGCAGTTCTTC.

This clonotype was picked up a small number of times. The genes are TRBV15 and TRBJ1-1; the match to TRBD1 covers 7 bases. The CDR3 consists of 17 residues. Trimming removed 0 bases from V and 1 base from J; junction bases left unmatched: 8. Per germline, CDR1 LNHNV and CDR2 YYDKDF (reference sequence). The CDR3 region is CATSRDPADRANTEAFF. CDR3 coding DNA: TGTGCCACCAGCAGAGACCCAGCCGACAGGGCGAACACTGAAGCTTTCTTT.

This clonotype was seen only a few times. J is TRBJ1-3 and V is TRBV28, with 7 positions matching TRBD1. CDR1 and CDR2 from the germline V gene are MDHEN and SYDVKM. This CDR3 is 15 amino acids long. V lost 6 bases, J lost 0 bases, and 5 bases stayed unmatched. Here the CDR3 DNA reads TGTGCCAGCAGCGAGACAGGGAGCTCTGGAAACACCATATATTTT. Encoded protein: CASSETGSSGNTIYF.

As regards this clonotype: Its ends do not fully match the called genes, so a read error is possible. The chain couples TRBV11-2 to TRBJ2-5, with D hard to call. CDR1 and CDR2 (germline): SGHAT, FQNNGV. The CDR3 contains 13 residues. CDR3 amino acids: CASSLGLEEAQYF. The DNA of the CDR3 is TGTGCCAGCAGCTTAGGGCTTGAAGAGGCCCAGTACTTC.

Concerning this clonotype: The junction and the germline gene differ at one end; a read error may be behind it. CDR3 DNA sequence: TGCAGCATCGAGCGGGAGTACAATGGGCAGTTCTTC. Translated: CSIEREYNGQFF. The genes are TRBV20-1 and TRBJ2-1, with TRBD2 matching over 8 bases. The CDR3 consists of 12 residues. Germline-derived CDR1 and CDR2 are DFQATT and SNEGSKA (reference sequence).

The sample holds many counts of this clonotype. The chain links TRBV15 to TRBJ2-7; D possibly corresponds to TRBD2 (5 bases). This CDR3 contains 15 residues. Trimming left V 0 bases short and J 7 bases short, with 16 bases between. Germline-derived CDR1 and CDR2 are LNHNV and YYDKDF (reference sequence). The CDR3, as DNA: TGTGCCACCAGCAGAGATTTAACCGAGAGGGTGGAGCAGTACTTC. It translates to CATSRDLTERVEQYF.

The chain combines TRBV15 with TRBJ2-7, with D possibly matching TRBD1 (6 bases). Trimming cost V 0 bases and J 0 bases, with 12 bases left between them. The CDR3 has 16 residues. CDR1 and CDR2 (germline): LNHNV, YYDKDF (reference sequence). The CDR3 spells CATSREGAGVSYEQYF. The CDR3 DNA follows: TGTGCCACCAGCAGAGAGGGGGCAGGGGTCTCCTACGAGCAGTACTTC.

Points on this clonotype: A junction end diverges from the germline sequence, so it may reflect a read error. DNA of the CDR3: TGCTGCGTTCAAGTAGGGGGCGCCGTCACTGAAGCTTTCTTT. This gives the protein CCVQVGGAVTEAFF. V and J are TRBV29-1 and TRBJ1-1, with 7 bases lining up with TRBD1. The germline CDR1 and CDR2 sequences are SQVTM and ANQGSEA. This CDR3 is 14 amino acids long.

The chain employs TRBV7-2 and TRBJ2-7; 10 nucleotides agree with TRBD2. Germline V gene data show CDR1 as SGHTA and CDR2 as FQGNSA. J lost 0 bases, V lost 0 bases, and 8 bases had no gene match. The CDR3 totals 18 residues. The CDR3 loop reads CASSLAIRSGGASYEQYF. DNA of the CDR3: TGTGCCAGCAGCTTAGCTATACGGAGCGGGGGGGCCTCCTACGAGCAGTACTTC.

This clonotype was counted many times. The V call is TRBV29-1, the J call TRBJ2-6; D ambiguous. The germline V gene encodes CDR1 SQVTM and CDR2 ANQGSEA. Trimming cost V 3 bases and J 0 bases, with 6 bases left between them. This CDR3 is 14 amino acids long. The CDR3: CSVEGSSGANVLTF. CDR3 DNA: TGCAGCGTTGAGGGTAGCTCTGGGGCCAACGTCCTGACTTTC. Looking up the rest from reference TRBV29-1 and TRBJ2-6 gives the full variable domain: SAVISQKPSRDICQRGTSLTIQCQVDSQVTMMFWYRQQPGQSLTLIATANQGSEATYESGFVIDKFPISRPNLTFSTLTVSNMSPEDSSIYLCSVEGSSGANVLTFGAGSRLTVL.

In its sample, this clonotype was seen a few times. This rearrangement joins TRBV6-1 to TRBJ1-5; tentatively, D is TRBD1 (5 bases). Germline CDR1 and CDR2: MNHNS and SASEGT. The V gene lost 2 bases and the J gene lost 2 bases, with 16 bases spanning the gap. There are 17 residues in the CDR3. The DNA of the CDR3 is TGTGCCAGCAGTGAACAAGTAGGTGGCAGGGGCAATCAGCCCCAGCATTTT. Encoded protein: CASSEQVGGRGNQPQHF.

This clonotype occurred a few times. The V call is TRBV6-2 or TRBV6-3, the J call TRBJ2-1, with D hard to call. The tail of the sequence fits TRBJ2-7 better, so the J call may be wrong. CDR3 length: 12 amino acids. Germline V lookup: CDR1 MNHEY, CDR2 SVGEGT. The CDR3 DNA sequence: TGTGCCAGTGGTGGTCCCTACAATGAGCAGTACTTC. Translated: CASGGPYNEQYF.

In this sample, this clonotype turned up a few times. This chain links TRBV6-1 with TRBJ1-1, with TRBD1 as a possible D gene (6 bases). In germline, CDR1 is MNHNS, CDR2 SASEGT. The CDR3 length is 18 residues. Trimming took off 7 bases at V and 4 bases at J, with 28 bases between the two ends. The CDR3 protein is CASIEMKQGVKKGTEAFF. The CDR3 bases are TGTGCCAGCATCGAAATGAAACAGGGAGTTAAAAAAGGCACTGAAGCTTTCTTT.

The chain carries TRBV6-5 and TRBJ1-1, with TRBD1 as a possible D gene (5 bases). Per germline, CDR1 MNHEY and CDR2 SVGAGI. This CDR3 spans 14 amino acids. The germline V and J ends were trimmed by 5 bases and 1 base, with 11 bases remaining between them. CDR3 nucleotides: TGTGCCAGCAGTCCCGGACACGGGAACACTGAAGCTTTCTTT. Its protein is CASSPGHGNTEAFF.

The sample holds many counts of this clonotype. The CDR3: CASSLPQTGNYGYTF. The CDR3 coding sequence is TGTGCCAGCTCACTACCTCAGACAGGGAACTATGGCTACACCTTC. This chain joins TRBV18 and TRBJ1-2, with 7 positions matching TRBD1. With V trimmed by 4 bases and J by 2 bases, 7 bases remained unmatched. Germline V CDR1 and CDR2: KGHSH, LQKENI. The CDR3 is 15 residues long.

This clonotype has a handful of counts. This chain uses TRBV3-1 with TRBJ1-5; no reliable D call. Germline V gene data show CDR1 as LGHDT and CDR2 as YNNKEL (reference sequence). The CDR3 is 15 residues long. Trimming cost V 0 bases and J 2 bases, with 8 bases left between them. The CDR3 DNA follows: TGTGCCAGCAGCCAAGAGCAAACAGGCAATCAGCCCCAGCATTTT. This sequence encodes CASSQEQTGNQPQHF.

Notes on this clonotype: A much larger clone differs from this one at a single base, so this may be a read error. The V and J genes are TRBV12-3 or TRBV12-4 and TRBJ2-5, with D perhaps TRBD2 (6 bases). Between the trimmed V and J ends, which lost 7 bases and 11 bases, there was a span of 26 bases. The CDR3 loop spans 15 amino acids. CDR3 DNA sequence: TGTGCCAGCACCCGGGGACTCCGGCCTCCGAGTGAGCAGTACTTC. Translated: CASTRGLRPPSEQYF.

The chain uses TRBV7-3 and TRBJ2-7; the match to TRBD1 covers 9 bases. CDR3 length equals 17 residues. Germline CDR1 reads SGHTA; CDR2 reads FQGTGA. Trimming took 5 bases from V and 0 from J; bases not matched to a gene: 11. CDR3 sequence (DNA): TGTGCCAGCAGCCTACTTACATGGGACAGGGACTCCTACGAGCAGTACTTC. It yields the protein CASSLLTWDRDSYEQYF.

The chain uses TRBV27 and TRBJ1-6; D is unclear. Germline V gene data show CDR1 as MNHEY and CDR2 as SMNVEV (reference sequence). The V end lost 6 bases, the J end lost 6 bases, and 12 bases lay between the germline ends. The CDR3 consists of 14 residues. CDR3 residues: CASRRGPINSPLHF. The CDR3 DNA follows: TGTGCCAGCAGAAGAGGGCCTATTAATTCACCCCTCCACTTT.